Here is one T cell receptor (beta chain) with its context. Sequenced by immunoSEQ multiplex PCR; TCRdb stores in-frame clones only, minus some. The table has some 300,000 clones, nearly 90% seen once. CDR1 is SGHTA, CDR2 FQGNSA, per germline. The CDR3 loop spans 14 amino acids. Trimming removed 6 bases at V and 6 bases at J, with 12 bases between. This entry comes from a study of blood T cell repertoires in COVID-19. Sequencing input: PBMCs or T cells enriched from blood (not recorded which). This TCR derives from a woman in her thirties who had recovered from COVID-19. The V and J genes are TRBV7-2 and TRBJ1-6; D might be TRBD1 (5 bases). The CDR3 DNA follows: TGTGCCAGCAGTCAGGGTTTGAGTAATTCACCCCTCCACTTT. Amino acids: CASSQGLSNSPLHF.